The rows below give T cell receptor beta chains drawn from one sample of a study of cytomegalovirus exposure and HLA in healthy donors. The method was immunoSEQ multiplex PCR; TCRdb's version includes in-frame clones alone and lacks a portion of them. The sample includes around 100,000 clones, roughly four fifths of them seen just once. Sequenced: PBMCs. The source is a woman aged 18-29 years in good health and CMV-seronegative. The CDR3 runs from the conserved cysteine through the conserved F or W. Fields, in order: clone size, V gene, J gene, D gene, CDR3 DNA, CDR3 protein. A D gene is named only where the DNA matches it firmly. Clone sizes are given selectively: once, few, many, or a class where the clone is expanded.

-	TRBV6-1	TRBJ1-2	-	TGTGCCAGCAGTGAACCGGTCAACTATGGCTACACCTTC	CASSEPVNYGYTF
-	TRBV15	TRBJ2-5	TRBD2	TGTGCCACCAGCAGCCGCGGGAGGGGGCGGGAGACCCAGTACTTC	CATSSRGRGRETQYF
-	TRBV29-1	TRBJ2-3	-	TGCAGCGTGAGACAGGAAAACACAGATACGCAGTATTTT	CSVRQENTDTQYF
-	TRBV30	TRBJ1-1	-	TGTGCCTGGAGAACATCGAACACTGAAGCTTTCTTT	CAWRTSNTEAFF
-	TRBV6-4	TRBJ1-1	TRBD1	TGTGCCAGCAGAAAGACAGGGGGCACTGAAGCTTTCTTT	CASRKTGGTEAFF
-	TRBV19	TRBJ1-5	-	TGTGCCAGTAGGAGACAGATAGATCAGCCCCAGCATTTT	CASRRQIDQPQHF
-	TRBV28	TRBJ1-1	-	TGTGCCAGCAGTCTTATATCCCGAGGGGGGGGCGATTTCACTGAAGCTTTCTTT	CASSLISRGGGDFTEAFF
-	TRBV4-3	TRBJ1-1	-	TGCGCCAGCAGCCGCTTGGGCTTTGGTCCCACTGAAGCTTTCTTT	CASSRLGFGPTEAFF
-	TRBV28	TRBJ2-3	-	TGTGCCAGCAGTTTATCAGAGGGAGATACGCAGTATTTT	CASSLSEGDTQYF
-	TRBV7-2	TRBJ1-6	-	TGTGCCAGCAGCTTAGAGAGGAGCTCCTATAATTCACCCCTCCACTTT	CASSLERSSYNSPLHF
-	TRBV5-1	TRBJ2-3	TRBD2	TGCGCCAGCAGCACTTTGGGGGGACTAGCGGGATCGACTAGCACAGATACGCAGTATTTT	CASSTLGGLAGSTSTDTQYF
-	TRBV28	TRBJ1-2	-	TGTGCCAGCACTGGGCCCCGGCGAGGCTACACCTTC	CASTGPRRGYTF
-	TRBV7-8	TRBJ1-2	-	TGTGCCAGCAGCCCCTCACTAAACTATGGCTACACCTTC	CASSPSLNYGYTF
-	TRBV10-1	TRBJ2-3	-	TGCGCCAGTAGTGAGAGGAGGGCCCTCACAGATACGCAGTATTTT	CASSERRALTDTQYF
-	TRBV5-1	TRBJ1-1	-	TGCGCCAGCAGCTTGGCCGGGGGGATACCTGAAGCTTTCTTT	CASSLAGGIPEAFF
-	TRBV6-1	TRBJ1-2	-	TGTGCCAGCAACAGGCAGGCCGGCGTCGGCTACACCTTC	CASNRQAGVGYTF
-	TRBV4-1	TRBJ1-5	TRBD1	TGCGCCAGCAGCCAAAGTATAACAGGGGCCAATCAGCCCCAGCATTTT	CASSQSITGANQPQHF
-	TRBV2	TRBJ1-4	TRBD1	TGTGCCAGCAGTGGACAGGGGGATAGAGAAAAACTGTTTTTT	CASSGQGDREKLFF
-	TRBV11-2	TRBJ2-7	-	TGTGCCAGCAGCTTAGGATTGGGGGCAGGTGGTCGTTACGAGCAGTACTTC	CASSLGLGAGGRYEQYF
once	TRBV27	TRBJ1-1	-	TGTGCCAGCAGCAGACTCCCGGGGTTCGCTGAAGCTTTCTTT	CASSRLPGFAEAFF
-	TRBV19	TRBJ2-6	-	TGTGCCAGTAGTATAGTTAGCTCTGGGGCCAACGTCCTGACTTTC	CASSIVSSGANVLTF
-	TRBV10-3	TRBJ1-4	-	TGTGCCACCTCGGCTCGACAGGACGATAATGAAAAACTGTTTTTT	CATSARQDDNEKLFF
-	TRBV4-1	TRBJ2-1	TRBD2	TGCGCCAGCAGCCAAGATCGCGGGAGTCCCTACAATGAGCAGTTCTTC	CASSQDRGSPYNEQFF
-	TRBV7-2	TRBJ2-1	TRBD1	TGTGCCAGCAGCTCGAGACAGGGGCCTTACAATGAGCAGTTCTTC	CASSSRQGPYNEQFF
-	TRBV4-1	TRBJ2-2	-	TGCGCCAGCAGCCAAGAGGTTAGCGGTAACACCGGGGAGCTGTTTTTT	CASSQEVSGNTGELFF
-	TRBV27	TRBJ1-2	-	TGTGCCAGCAGTTTACCGGGAGGCGGCTACACCTTC	CASSLPGGGYTF
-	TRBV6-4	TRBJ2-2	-	TGTGCCAGCAGTGAGCGGGACACCGGGGAGCTGTTTTTT	CASSERDTGELFF
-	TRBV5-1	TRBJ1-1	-	TGCGCCAGCAGCCAGGTCAGGGAAAACACTGAAGCTTTCTTT	CASSQVRENTEAFF
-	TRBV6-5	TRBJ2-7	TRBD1	TGTGCCAGCAGCCGGGACAGACACGAGCAGTACTTC	CASSRDRHEQYF
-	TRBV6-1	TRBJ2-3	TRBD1	TGTGCCAGCAGTGAAGCTGAGGGACAGGGGAGAGATACGCAGTATTTT	CASSEAEGQGRDTQYF
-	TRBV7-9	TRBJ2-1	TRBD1	TGTGCCAGCAGCTTATTCGGACAGGGGGATGAGCAGTTCTTC	CASSLFGQGDEQFF
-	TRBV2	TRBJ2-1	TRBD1	TGTGCCAGCAGTAACGACCGGGACAGGGGCCAGCAGTTCTTC	CASSNDRDRGQQFF
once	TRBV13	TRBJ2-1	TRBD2	TGTGCCAGCAGCCGGACTAGCGGTTCCTCTCGTGGGGCCTACAATGAGCAGTTCTTC	CASSRTSGSSRGAYNEQFF
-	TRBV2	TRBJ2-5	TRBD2	TGTGCCAGCAGTGTATCACTAGCGGGGGGCCCGAAGACCCAGTACTTC	CASSVSLAGGPKTQYF
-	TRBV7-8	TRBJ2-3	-	TGTGCCAGCAGCTCAACTAGCTCGGCTACGCAGTATTTT	CASSSTSSATQYF
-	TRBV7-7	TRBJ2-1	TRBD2	TGTGCTAGCAGCTTAGGACTAGCGGGAGATCAGCAGTTCTTC	CASSLGLAGDQQFF
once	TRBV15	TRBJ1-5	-	TGTGCCACCAGCAGGGCCCCCGTACAGGGAAGCAATCAGCCCCAGCATTTT	CATSRAPVQGSNQPQHF
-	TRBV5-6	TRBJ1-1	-	TGTGCCAGCAGCTTGTTGTCGGGGGCTGAAGCTTTCTTT	CASSLLSGAEAFF
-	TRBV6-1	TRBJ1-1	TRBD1	TGTGCCAGCAGTAACGACAGGGCCACTGAAGCTTTCTTT	CASSNDRATEAFF
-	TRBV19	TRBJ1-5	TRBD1	TGTGCCAGTAGTAGCCTGACAGGGTACCTTAATGCCCAGCATTTT	CASSSLTGYLNAQHF
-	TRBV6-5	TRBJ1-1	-	TGTGCCAGCACGCGTCGTGGGGGGATGAACACTGAAGCTTTCTTT	CASTRRGGMNTEAFF
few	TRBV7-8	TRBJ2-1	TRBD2	TGTGCCAGCAGCCCAGTGGGGAGGGGTGGGGAGCAGTTCTTC	CASSPVGRGGEQFF
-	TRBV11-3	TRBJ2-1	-	TGTGCCAGCAGCTTAGATGTGGGGCGGGGAAATGAGCAGTTCTTC	CASSLDVGRGNEQFF
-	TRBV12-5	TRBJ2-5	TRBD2	TGTGCTAGTGGTTTTGGTAGCGGGGGACAAGAGACCCAGTACTTC	CASGFGSGGQETQYF
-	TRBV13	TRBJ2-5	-	TGTGCCAGCAGCCAGACAGGAGTTCAAGAGACCCAGTACTTC	CASSQTGVQETQYF
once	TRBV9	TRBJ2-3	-	TGTGCCAGCAGCGTAGGGACATCTAGCACAGATACGCAGTATTTT	CASSVGTSSTDTQYF
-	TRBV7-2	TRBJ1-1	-	TGTGCCAGCAGCTTAGCAACAGGATACAACACTGAAGCTTTCTTT	CASSLATGYNTEAFF
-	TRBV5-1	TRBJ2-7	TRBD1	TGCGCCAGCAGCTTGAGGGACAGGGCGGGTGAGCAGTACTTC	CASSLRDRAGEQYF
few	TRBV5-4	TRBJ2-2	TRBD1	TGTGCCAGCCGCTTCTTGGGACAGGGGTCTATAGCCGGGGAGCTGTTTTTT	CASRFLGQGSIAGELFF
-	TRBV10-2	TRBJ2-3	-	TGCGCCAGCACCGGGAGCACAGATACGCAGTATTTT	CASTGSTDTQYF
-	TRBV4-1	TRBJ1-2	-	TGCGCCAGCAGCCAAGAAAGGGCAGGGCAAGGCTACACCTTC	CASSQERAGQGYTF
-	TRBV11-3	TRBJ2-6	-	TGTGCCAGCAGCTTTGGTGGGGGGAGAGGTGCTGGGGCCAACGTCCTGACTTTC	CASSFGGGRGAGANVLTF
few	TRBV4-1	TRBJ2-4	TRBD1	TGCGCCAGCAGCCAGGGACAGGGGGCGAGAAAAAACATTCAGTACTTC	CASSQGQGARKNIQYF